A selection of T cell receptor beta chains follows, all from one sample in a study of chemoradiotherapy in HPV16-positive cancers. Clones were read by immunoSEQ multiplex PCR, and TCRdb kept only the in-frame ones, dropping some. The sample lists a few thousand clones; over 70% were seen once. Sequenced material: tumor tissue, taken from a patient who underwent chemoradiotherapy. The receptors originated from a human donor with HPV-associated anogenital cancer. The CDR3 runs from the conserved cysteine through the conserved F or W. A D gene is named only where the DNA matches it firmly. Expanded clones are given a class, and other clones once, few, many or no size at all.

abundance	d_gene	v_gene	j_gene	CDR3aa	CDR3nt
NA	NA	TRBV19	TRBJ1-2	CASSMGLGGYTF	TGTGCCAGTAGTATGGGGCTTGGGGGCTACACCTTC
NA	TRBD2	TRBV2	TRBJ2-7	CASSGLQLAGGYEQYF	TGTGCCAGCAGTGGGCTGCAACTAGCGGGAGGCTACGAGCAGTACTTC
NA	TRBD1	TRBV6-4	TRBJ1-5	CASSRRDRRHQPQHF	TGTGCCAGCAGCCGCCGGGACAGGCGCCATCAGCCCCAGCATTTT
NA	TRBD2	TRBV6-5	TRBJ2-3	CASTRLAGRTDTQYF	TGTGCCAGCACCAGACTAGCGGGAAGGACAGATACGCAGTATTTT
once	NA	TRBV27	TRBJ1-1	CASSLQRQSGLMNTEAFF	TGTGCCAGCAGTTTACAGCGACAATCCGGTCTTATGAACACTGAAGCTTTCTTT
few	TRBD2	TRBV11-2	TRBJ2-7	CASTIGLAGAEQYF	TGTGCCAGCACCATAGGACTAGCGGGAGCTGAGCAGTACTTC
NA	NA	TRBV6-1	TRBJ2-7	CASSEGAKQYF	TGTGCCAGCAGTGAAGGAGCAAAGCAGTACTTC
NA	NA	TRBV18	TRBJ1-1	CASSPGVNTEAFF	TGTGCCAGCTCACCAGGGGTAAACACTGAAGCTTTCTTT
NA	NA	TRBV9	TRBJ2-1	CASSPYGLVNNEQFF	TGTGCCAGCAGCCCCTACGGGCTAGTCAACAATGAGCAGTTCTTC
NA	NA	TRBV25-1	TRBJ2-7	CASRLGASYEQYF	TGTGCCAGCAGGTTAGGGGCCTCCTACGAGCAGTACTTC
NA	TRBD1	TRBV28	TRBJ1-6	CASREGTGVSTPLHF	TGTGCCAGCAGGGAGGGGACAGGGGTTTCTACACCCCTCCACTTT
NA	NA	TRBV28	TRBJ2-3	CASSFPTGDPSTDTQYF	TGTGCCAGCAGTTTCCCCACTGGGGATCCTAGCACAGATACGCAGTATTTT
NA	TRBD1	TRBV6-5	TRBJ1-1	CASSPDRAGGTEAFF	TGTGCCAGCAGTCCGGACAGGGCGGGGGGAACTGAAGCTTTCTTT
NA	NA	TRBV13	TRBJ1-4	CASSAQGDDNEKLFF	TGTGCCAGCAGCGCTCAGGGCGACGATAATGAAAAACTGTTTTTT
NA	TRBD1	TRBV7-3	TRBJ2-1	CASSFPGGGYNEQFF	TGTGCCAGCAGCTTCCCAGGGGGCGGGTACAATGAGCAGTTCTTC
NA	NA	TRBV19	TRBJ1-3	CASSHRVSGNTIYF	TGTGCCAGTAGTCACAGGGTTTCTGGAAACACCATATATTTT
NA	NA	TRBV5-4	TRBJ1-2	CASSFERTAYGYTF	TGTGCCAGCAGCTTTGAGCGGACAGCGTATGGCTACACCTTC
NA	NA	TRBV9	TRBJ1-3	CASSVAPTEGSGNTIYF	TGTGCCAGCAGCGTAGCCCCGACTGAGGGTTCTGGAAACACCATATATTTT
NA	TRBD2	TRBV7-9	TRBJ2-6	CASSQAGGANVLTF	TGTGCCAGCAGTCAAGCGGGAGGGGCCAACGTCCTGACTTTC
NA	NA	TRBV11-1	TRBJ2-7	CASSLDPTATYEQYF	TGTGCCAGCAGCTTAGACCCGACAGCTACCTACGAGCAGTACTTC
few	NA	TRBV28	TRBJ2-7	CASNPGLSSYEQYF	TGTGCCAGCAACCCGGGACTGAGCTCCTACGAGCAGTACTTC
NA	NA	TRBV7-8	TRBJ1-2	CASVLDSGLNYGYTF	TGTGCCAGCGTGCTCGACTCAGGGTTAAACTATGGCTACACCTTC
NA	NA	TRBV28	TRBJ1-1	CASTVNTEAFF	TGTGCCAGCACTGTTAACACTGAAGCTTTCTTT
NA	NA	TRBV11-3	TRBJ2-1	CASSRRVDNEQFF	TGTGCCAGCAGTAGGAGGGTAGACAATGAGCAGTTCTTC
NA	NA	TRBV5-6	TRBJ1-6	CASSLLGREDSPLHF	TGTGCCAGCAGCTTGCTAGGCAGGGAGGATTCACCCCTCCACTTT
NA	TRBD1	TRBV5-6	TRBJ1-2	CASSLFGQGQNYGYTF	TGTGCCAGCAGCTTGTTTGGACAGGGGCAAAACTATGGCTACACCTTC
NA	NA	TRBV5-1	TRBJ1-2	CASSLAGGYIPLGYTF	TGCGCCAGCAGCTTGGCAGGAGGTTATATTCCGCTTGGCTACACCTTC
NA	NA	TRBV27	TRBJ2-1	CASSPYHGQTYNEQFF	TGTGCCAGCAGTCCATACCACGGACAGACCTACAATGAGCAGTTCTTC
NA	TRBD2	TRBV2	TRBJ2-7	CASRRGTSYEQYF	TGTGCCAGCAGGAGAGGGACTAGCTACGAGCAGTACTTC
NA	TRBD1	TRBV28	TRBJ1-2	CASSNRGQGFGGYTF	TGTGCCAGCAGCAATAGGGGACAGGGCTTTGGTGGCTACACCTTC
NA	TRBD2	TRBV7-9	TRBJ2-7	CASSLANRAGRTYEQYF	TGTGCCAGCAGCTTAGCGAATAGAGCGGGACGGACCTACGAGCAGTACTTC
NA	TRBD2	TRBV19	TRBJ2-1	CASSPGTSGSYNEQFF	TGTGCCAGTTCACCCGGGACTAGCGGATCCTACAATGAGCAGTTCTTC
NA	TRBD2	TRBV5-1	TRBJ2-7	CASSRSLAGGDEQYF	TGCGCCAGCAGCCGAAGCCTAGCGGGAGGGGACGAGCAGTACTTC
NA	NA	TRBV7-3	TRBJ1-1	CASSFAGMNTEAFF	TGTGCCAGCAGCTTTGCAGGCATGAACACTGAAGCTTTCTTT
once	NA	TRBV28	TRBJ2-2	CASSGRRLFF	TGTGCCAGCAGTGGACGGCGACTGTTTTTT
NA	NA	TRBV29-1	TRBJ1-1	CSVLRSGTEAFF	TGCAGCGTATTAAGGAGTGGGACTGAAGCTTTCTTT
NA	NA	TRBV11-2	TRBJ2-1	CASSFRDPRRFGRNEQFF	TGTGCCAGCAGCTTCCGGGACCCTCGTAGATTTGGTCGGAATGAGCAGTTCTTC
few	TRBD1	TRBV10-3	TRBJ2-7	CAISESMGTDEQYF	TGTGCCATCAGTGAGTCGATGGGGACAGACGAGCAGTACTTC
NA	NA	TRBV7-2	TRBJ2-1	CASSRREHNEQFF	TGTGCCAGCAGCCGACGGGAGCACAATGAGCAGTTCTTC
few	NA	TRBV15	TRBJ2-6	CATSTGSAGANVLTF	TGTGCCACCAGCACAGGTTCGGCTGGGGCCAACGTCCTGACTTTC
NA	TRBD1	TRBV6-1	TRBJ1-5	CASSGGTGGNQPQHF	TGTGCCAGCAGTGGCGGGACAGGGGGCAATCAGCCCCAGCATTTT
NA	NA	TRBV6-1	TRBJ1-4	CASLRGLGEKLFF	TGTGCCAGCTTGCGGGGTCTTGGAGAAAAACTGTTTTTT
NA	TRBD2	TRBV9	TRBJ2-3	CASSVATSGPSTDTQYF	TGTGCCAGCAGCGTCGCTACTAGCGGCCCTAGCACAGATACGCAGTATTTT
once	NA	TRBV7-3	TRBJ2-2	CASSYIAGELFF	TGTGCCAGCAGCTATATCGCCGGGGAGCTGTTTTTT
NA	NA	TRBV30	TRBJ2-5	CAWRGWETQYF	TGTGCCTGGAGGGGGTGGGAGACCCAGTACTTC
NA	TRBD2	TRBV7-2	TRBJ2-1	CASAGSLAGGSYNEQFF	TGTGCCAGCGCGGGATCATTAGCGGGAGGCTCCTACAATGAGCAGTTCTTC
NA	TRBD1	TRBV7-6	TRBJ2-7	CASSSFPGQGADEQYF	TGTGCCAGCAGCTCATTTCCGGGACAGGGGGCCGACGAGCAGTACTTC
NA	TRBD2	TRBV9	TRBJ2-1	CASSRREGRNEQFF	TGTGCCAGCAGCCGAAGGGAGGGCCGCAATGAGCAGTTCTTC
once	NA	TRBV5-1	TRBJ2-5	CASSSMTGETQYF	TGCGCCAGCAGCTCTATGACCGGTGAGACCCAGTACTTC
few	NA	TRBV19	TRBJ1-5	CASSLQDSNQPQHF	TGTGCCAGTAGTTTGCAGGATAGCAATCAGCCCCAGCATTTT
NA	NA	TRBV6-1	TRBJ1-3	CASSEVSGNTIYF	TGTGCCAGCAGTGAAGTATCTGGAAACACCATATATTTT
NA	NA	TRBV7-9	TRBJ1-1	CASGYRTRDAEAFF	TGTGCCAGCGGTTACCGCACACGGGACGCTGAAGCTTTCTTT
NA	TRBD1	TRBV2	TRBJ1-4	CASSRDRDQATNEKLFF	TGTGCCAGCAGTCGGGACAGGGATCAAGCAACTAATGAAAAACTGTTTTTT
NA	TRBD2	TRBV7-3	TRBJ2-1	CASSLAGAIDEQFF	TGTGCCAGCAGCTTAGCGGGAGCGATCGATGAGCAGTTCTTC
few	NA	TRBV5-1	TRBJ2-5	CASSLGGLAGNQETQYF	TGCGCCAGCAGCTTGGGTGGGCTGGCCGGGAACCAAGAGACCCAGTACTTC
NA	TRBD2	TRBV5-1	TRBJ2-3	CASSLGSSGGTDTQYF	TGCGCCAGCAGCTTGGGTAGTAGCGGGGGCACAGATACGCAGTATTTT
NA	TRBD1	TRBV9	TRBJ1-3	CASSARQGALGNTIYF	TGTGCCAGCAGCGCGAGACAGGGGGCGCTTGGAAACACCATATATTTT